One and the same sample provided the 20 T cell receptor beta chains below, sequenced in a study of shared clonotypes between healthy human individuals. Libraries were prepared by immunoSEQ multiplex PCR; TCRdb keeps only in-frame clonotypes and omits some of them. This sample has around 2.1 million clones, with under 95% found just once. Naive CD8 cells lacked CD45RO, underwent positive selection for CCR7 and left out terminally differentiated effector memory CD45RA+ cells. The sequencing input was naive CD8+ T cells from PBMCs. These receptors were collected from a man younger than 30 in good health. Some clones in this sample may be carry-over from other donors' samples.

This chain links TRBV13 with TRBJ2-1, with 7 bases matching TRBD2. The germline V gene has CDR1 PRHDT and CDR2 FYEKMQ (reference sequence). This CDR3 is 16 amino acids long. The ends lost 5 bases at V and 3 bases at J; junction bases unmatched: 10. Here the CDR3 DNA reads TGTGCCAGCAGCACCCAGCGGGACGAGAACTACAATGAGCAGTTCTTC. Translation gives CASSTQRDENYNEQFF. Drawing the rest from reference TRBV13 and TRBJ2-1, the complete variable domain is AAGVIQSPRHLIKEKRETATLKCYPIPRHDTVYWYQQGPGQDPQFLISFYEKMQSDKGSIPDRFSAQQFSDYHSELNMSSLELGDSALYFCASSTQRDENYNEQFFGPGTRLTVL.

This chain links TRBV27 with TRBJ2-7; possible D gene TRBD2, 6 bases. V lost 0 bases and J 2 bases, leaving 11 bases between the germline ends. The germline CDR1 and CDR2 sequences are MNHEY and SMNVEV (reference sequence). The CDR3 length is 15 residues. CDR3 sequence: CASSLSADYPYEQYF. The DNA of the CDR3 is TGTGCCAGCAGTTTATCGGCGGACTACCCCTACGAGCAGTACTTC.

This clone is a singleton in its sample. The chain is built from TRBV5-6 and TRBJ2-1; 11 nucleotides align to TRBD2. CDR3 length equals 17 residues. V was pared by 1 base and J by 6 bases, with 9 bases of the junction left unmatched. Germline assignment: CDR1 SGHDT and CDR2 YYEEEE. The CDR3 loop reads CASSLQVIAGGFNEQFF. CDR3 in DNA: TGTGCCAGCAGCTTGCAAGTGATAGCGGGAGGGTTCAATGAGCAGTTCTTC.

The rearrangement links TRBV27 to TRBJ2-7; no definite D call. This CDR3 comprises 13 residues. CDR1 and CDR2 from the germline V gene are MNHEY and SMNVEV (reference sequence). The V and J ends lost 6 bases and 0 bases respectively, with 9 bases between them. In DNA form, the CDR3 reads TGTGCCAGCAGATCAATCGACTCCTACGAGCAGTACTTC. It codes for CASRSIDSYEQYF.

The chain joins TRBV19 to TRBJ2-7, with 7 bases matching TRBD2. The germline V gene encodes CDR1 LNHDA and CDR2 SQIVND (reference sequence). After removal of 3 bases from V and 3 bases from J, the junction contained 11 bases not matched to a gene. The CDR3 consists of 16 residues. The CDR3 coding sequence is TGTGCCAGTAGTATTAGTGGCGGGAGACTAGTCTACGAGCAGTACTTC. This codes for CASSISGGRLVYEQYF.

V gene TRBV25-1 combines with J gene TRBJ1-1, with D possibly being TRBD1 (5 bases). Looked up from germline, CDR1 is MGHDK and CDR2 is SYGVNS. The V end was cut by 1 base, the J end by 1 base, with 7 bases between. The CDR3 has 14 amino acids. The chain's CDR3 is CASSELGENTEAFF. The CDR3 nucleotides are TGTGCCAGCAGTGAATTGGGGGAGAACACTGAAGCTTTCTTT. Complete variable domain (other parts from reference TRBV25-1 and TRBJ1-1): EADIYQTPRYLVIGTGKKITLECSQTMGHDKMYWYQQDPGMELHLIHYSYGVNSTEKGDLSSESTVSRIRTEHFPLTLESARPSHTSQYLCASSELGENTEAFFGQGTRLTVV.

This rearrangement joins TRBV7-6 to TRBJ2-3; D may be TRBD2 (6 bases). This CDR3 has 17 amino acids. Trimming took off 5 bases at V and 2 bases at J, with 20 bases between the two ends. Germline V gives CDR1 SGHVS, CDR2 FNYEAQ. The CDR3 reads CASSPGVPGRVTDTQYF. The CDR3 DNA sequence: TGTGCCAGCAGCCCTGGGGTGCCCGGGAGAGTCACAGATACGCAGTATTTT.

The chain has TRBV19 and TRBJ1-1; maybe TRBD1 (6 bases). The CDR3 length is 13 residues. Per the germline V gene, CDR1 is LNHDA and CDR2 is SQIVND (reference sequence). V dropped 8 bases and J dropped 0 bases, with 10 bases sitting between them. The CDR3 protein is CASLAGVNTEAFF. The DNA for the CDR3 is TGTGCCAGTTTAGCAGGGGTGAACACTGAAGCTTTCTTT. Full variable domain (outside the CDR3, taken from reference TRBV19 and TRBJ1-1): DGGITQSPKYLFRKEGQNVTLSCEQNLNHDAMYWYRQDPGQGLRLIYYSQIVNDFQKGDIAEGYSVSREKKESFPLTVTSAQKNPTAFYLCASLAGVNTEAFFGQGTRLTVV.

The CDR3 DNA reads TGTGCCAGCAGCTTACACAGCTTTGAATCCTACAATGAGCAGTTCTTC. Its protein product is CASSLHSFESYNEQFF. V and J are TRBV7-9 and TRBJ2-1; unclear D gene. This CDR3 has 16 residues. Germline V gives CDR1 SEHNR, CDR2 FQNEAQ (reference sequence). Trimming took 2 bases from V and 1 from J, leaving 12 bases between them.

About this clone itself: Distinct nucleotide sequences in the sample also encode this CDR3. The gene calls are TRBV28 and TRBJ1-5; no firm D call. Germline V CDR1 and CDR2: MDHEN, SYDVKM. Trimming stripped 4 bases from V and 0 bases from J, with 4 bases between. The CDR3 runs 13 residues. CDR3 bases: TGTGCCAGCAGTTCCCATAGCAATCAGCCCCAGCATTTT. This translates into CASSSHSNQPQHF.

Remarks on this clone: Within the sample, other DNA sequences also encode this same CDR3. The V gene is TRBV6-1, the J gene TRBJ2-7, with D unclear. CDR1 is MNHNS, CDR2 SASEGT, per germline. The CDR3 runs to 11 residues. V dropped 2 bases and J dropped 3 bases, with 2 bases sitting between them. For the CDR3, the DNA is TGTGCCAGCAGTGAACGCTACGAGCAGTACTTC. It specifies CASSERYEQYF.

The V gene is TRBV11-2, the J gene TRBJ2-1; 8 bases are shared with TRBD2. V shed 3 bases, J shed 8 bases, and the junction held 9 bases outside the gene matches. Germline-derived CDR1 and CDR2 are SGHAT and FQNNGV. The CDR3 has 15 residues. The CDR3, as DNA: TGTGCCAGCAGCTTTAGTAGCGGGAACTTCGATGAGCAGTTCTTC. It specifies CASSFSSGNFDEQFF.

V usage is TRBV4-1 and J usage is TRBJ2-7; D gene ambiguous. Looked up from germline, CDR1 is MGHRA and CDR2 is YSYEKL. Trimming removed 3 bases from V and 5 bases from J, with 11 bases in between. The CDR3 is 13 amino acids. CDR3 sequence: CASSHQELNEQYF. The CDR3 nucleotides read TGCGCCAGCAGCCATCAAGAGCTAAACGAGCAGTACTTC.

The V gene is TRBV7-8, the J gene TRBJ2-2, with D uncertain. Germline V gene lookup returns CDR1 SGHVS and CDR2 FQNEAQ. This CDR3 is 16 amino acids long. The V gene lost 4 bases and the J gene lost 4 bases, with 16 bases spanning the gap. Here the CDR3 DNA reads TGTGCCAGCAGCTCGCATGACAACTCCGTCACCGGGGAGCTGTTTTTT. It yields the protein CASSSHDNSVTGELFF.

The rearrangement links TRBV25-1 to TRBJ1-2; 7 positions agree with TRBD1. CDR1 and CDR2 from the germline V gene are MGHDK and SYGVNS. Trimming took 6 bases from V and 6 from J; bases not matched to a gene: 4. The CDR3 extends over 12 amino acids. Written as DNA, the CDR3 is TGTGCCAGCAGCCCAACAGGGGATGGCTACACCTTC. Encoded protein: CASSPTGDGYTF.

The chain carries TRBV19 and TRBJ2-2; 10 bases are shared with TRBD1. J gave up 0 bases and V 4 bases, and 5 bases lay outside the gene matches. This CDR3 contains 17 residues. Germline V CDR1 and CDR2: LNHDA, SQIVND (reference sequence). The CDR3 sequence: CASSTLTGGANTGELFF. In nucleotides, the CDR3 is TGTGCCAGTAGTACCCTGACAGGGGGCGCGAACACCGGGGAGCTGTTTTTT.

The chain is built from TRBV7-9 and TRBJ2-7; possible D gene TRBD2, 6 bases. The V gene lost 5 bases and the J gene lost 6 bases, with 14 bases spanning the gap. Germline V gene data show CDR1 as SEHNR and CDR2 as FQNEAQ (reference sequence). This CDR3 has 13 residues. CDR3: CASSSGGAGEQYF. The CDR3 DNA reads TGTGCCAGCAGCAGTGGCGGGGCCGGCGAGCAGTACTTC.

About this clone: This same CDR3 is encoded by further DNA sequences in the sample. The chain couples TRBV29-1 to TRBJ2-7, with D perhaps assigned TRBD1 or TRBD2 (5 bases each). This CDR3 has 13 residues. Trimming shortened V by 4 bases and J by 0 bases, and 10 bases separated the two germline ends. Germline values: CDR1 SQVTM, CDR2 ANQGSEA. The CDR3 DNA reads TGCAGCGTTGTCGCAGGGAGCTCCTACGAGCAGTACTTC. Protein sequence: CSVVAGSSYEQYF.

V is TRBV15 and J is TRBJ2-7; D is perhaps TRBD1 (5 bases). V was cut by 5 bases and J by 2 bases, with 19 bases left in between. The CDR3 length is 16 residues. The germline CDR1 and CDR2 sequences are LNHNV and YYDKDF (reference sequence). The CDR3 coding sequence is TGTGCCACCAGCGATAAACTGACAGTCGACCCCTACGAGCAGTACTTC. Amino acid sequence: CATSDKLTVDPYEQYF.

The table lists this clone with a count of one. The rearrangement links TRBV4-1 to TRBJ2-3; weak D call: TRBD2 (6 bases). Per the germline V gene, CDR1 is MGHRA and CDR2 is YSYEKL. Trimming took 3 bases from V and 6 from J, leaving 16 bases between them. The CDR3 is made up of 15 amino acids. The CDR3 here is CASSHLGLPPDTQYF. As DNA, the CDR3 is TGCGCCAGCAGCCACCTGGGACTTCCCCCGGATACGCAGTATTTT.